This T cell receptor (beta chain) was retrieved from a study of blood T cell repertoires in COVID-19. The germline V gene has CDR1 SGHNT and CDR2 YYREEE (reference sequence). V shed 4 bases and J shed 2 bases, with 15 bases lying between them. This CDR3 region has 16 residues. The table came from immunoSEQ multiplex PCR; TCRdb's copy has only in-frame clones and leaves some out. The sample holds approximately 59,000 clones, around 86% seen once. The sample was peripheral blood. The genes are TRBV5-4 and TRBJ1-4; D perhaps matches TRBD1 (5 bases). The origin of this receptor is a woman at least 80 years old with acute or convalescent COVID-19. CDR3: CASSRREGMTNEKLFF. The CDR3, as DNA: TGTGCCAGCAGCCGCAGGGAGGGGATGACTAATGAAAAACTGTTTTTT.